This T cell receptor (beta chain) appears in the sequencing data of a study of technical replicates of blood from several donors. The V end lost 8 bases, the J end lost 3 bases, and 13 bases lay between the germline ends. The germline gives CDR1 SNHLY, CDR2 FYNNEI. The CDR3 contains 14 residues. Sequencing was performed with immunoSEQ multiplex PCR; in TCRdb, only in-frame clones are kept and a portion is missing. This table holds some 80,000 clones, 95% to 98% found once. The specimen was T cells isolated from PBMCs. The chain joins TRBV2 to TRBJ1-4; maybe TRBD1 (6 bases). This TCR was recovered from a human donor in good health. The DNA for the CDR3 is TGTGCCAGCGGGGGGGGCAGCGCTAATGAAAAACTGTTTTTT. Protein product: CASGGGSANEKLFF.